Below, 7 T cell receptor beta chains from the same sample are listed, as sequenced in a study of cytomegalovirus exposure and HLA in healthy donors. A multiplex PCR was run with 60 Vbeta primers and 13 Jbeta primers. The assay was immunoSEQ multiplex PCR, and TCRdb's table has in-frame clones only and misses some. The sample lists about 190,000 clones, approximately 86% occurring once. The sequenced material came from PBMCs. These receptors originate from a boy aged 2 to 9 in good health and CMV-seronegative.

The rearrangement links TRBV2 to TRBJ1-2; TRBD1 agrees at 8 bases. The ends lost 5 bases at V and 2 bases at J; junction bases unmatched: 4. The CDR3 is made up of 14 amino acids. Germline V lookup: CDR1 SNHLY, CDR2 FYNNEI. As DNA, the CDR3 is TGTGCCAGCAGTTACACAGGGGGAAACTATGGCTACACCTTC. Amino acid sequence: CASSYTGGNYGYTF.

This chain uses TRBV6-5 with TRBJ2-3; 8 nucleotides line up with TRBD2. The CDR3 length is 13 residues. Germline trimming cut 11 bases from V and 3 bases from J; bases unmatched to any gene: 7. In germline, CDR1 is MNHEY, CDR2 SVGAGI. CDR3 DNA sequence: TGTGCCGCCGGGGGGGGGTTAACAGATACGCAGTATTTT. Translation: CAAGGGLTDTQYF.

The DNA for the CDR3 is TGTGCCAGCAGGCCGAGGGAGGCTTACAATGAGCAGTTCTTC. It specifies CASRPREAYNEQFF. J is TRBJ2-1 and V is TRBV7-9; TRBD2 is a possible D gene (6 bases). Trimming removed 6 bases from V and 4 bases from J, with 13 bases in between. Germline V gene data show CDR1 as SEHNR and CDR2 as FQNEAQ (reference sequence). The length of the CDR3 is 14 residues.

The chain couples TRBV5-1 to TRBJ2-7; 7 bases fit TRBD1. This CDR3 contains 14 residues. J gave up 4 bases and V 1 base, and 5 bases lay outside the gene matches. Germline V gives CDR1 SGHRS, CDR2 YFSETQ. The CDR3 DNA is TGCGCCAGCAGCTTGATTGACAGGGCGTACGAGCAGTACTTC. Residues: CASSLIDRAYEQYF.

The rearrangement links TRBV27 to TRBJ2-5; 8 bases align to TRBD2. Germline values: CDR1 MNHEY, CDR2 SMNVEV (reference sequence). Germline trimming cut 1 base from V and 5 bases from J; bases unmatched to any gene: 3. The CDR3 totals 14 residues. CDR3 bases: TGTGCCAGCAGTTTATACCGGGGGGGGGAGACCCAGTACTTC. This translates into CASSLYRGGETQYF.

The DNA of the CDR3 is TGTGCCAGCAGTATCGGGAGGGGAGATGAAAAACTGTTTTTT. It is translated as CASSIGRGDEKLFF. The V gene is TRBV28, the J gene TRBJ1-4; maybe TRBD1 (5 bases). CDR3 length: 14 residues. Trimming stripped 5 bases from V and 6 bases from J, with 13 bases between. Germline lookup yields CDR1 MDHEN and CDR2 SYDVKM.

The CDR3: CASQIASLAGGNTDTQYF. For the CDR3, the DNA is TGCGCCAGCCAGATAGCTTCACTAGCGGGGGGAAACACAGATACGCAGTATTTT. This chain connects TRBV5-1 to TRBJ2-3, with 12 nucleotides matching TRBD2. Per the germline V gene, CDR1 is SGHRS and CDR2 is YFSETQ. CDR3 length: 18 amino acids. V was clipped by 7 bases and J by 2 bases; unmatched bases: 14.